The next 7 T cell receptor beta chains were all read from a single sample in a study of human T cells and chemical hapten exposure. Time point: patch test 2, 6 weeks after DPC sensitization. Treatment defined: therapeutic diphenylcyclopropenone sensitization with weekly scalp DPC. TCRdb reanalysed the RACE reads using MiXCR and keeps one entry per CDR3 protein. The sample has some 350,000 distinct CDR3 sequences, about 6.9% seen once; the top ten hold under 7%. The source material was whole blood, sampled in connection with sensitization to the hapten diphenylcyclopropenone (DPC). These receptors all come from a woman aged 18-35 years with alopecia areata. Some clones in this sample may be carry-over from other donors' samples.

This clonotype was recorded at least ten times. The rearrangement joins TRBV7-2 to TRBJ1-5; D may be TRBD1 (6 bases). This CDR3 has 16 amino acids. V was trimmed by 2 bases and J by 7 bases, leaving 18 bases between them. Looked up from germline, CDR1 is SGHTA and CDR2 is FQGNSA. CDR3 residues: CASSLSAGVPPQPQHF. CDR3 nucleotide sequence: TGTGCCAGCAGCTTATCGGCAGGGGTCCCTCCCCAGCCCCAGCATTTT.

The table lists this clonotype with a few counts. V gene TRBV11-2 combines with J gene TRBJ1-2, with D possibly matching TRBD1 (5 bases). The CDR3 length is 16 residues. In germline, CDR1 is SGHAT, CDR2 FQNNGV. V was cut by 0 bases and J by 7 bases, with 18 bases left in between. CDR3 DNA sequence: TGTGCCAGCAGCTTAGATCCCAGGGTCTCCCCTCGTGGCTACACCTTC. Translation gives CASSLDPRVSPRGYTF.

CDR3 nucleotide sequence: TGTGCCAGCAGCCCCACAAGGACCCAGAGGGGAGAGACCCAGTACTTC. This codes for CASSPTRTQRGETQYF. The chain recombines TRBV7-9 with TRBJ2-5; possibly TRBD1 or TRBD2 for D (5 bases each). V was cut by 5 bases and J by 4 bases, with 20 bases left in between. CDR1 is SEHNR, CDR2 FQNEAQ, per germline (reference sequence). The CDR3 totals 16 residues.

The chain has TRBV12-3 or TRBV12-4 and TRBJ1-2, with 9 bases lining up with TRBD1. Trimming took 4 bases from V and 12 from J; bases not matched to a gene: 15. The CDR3 length is 15 residues. CDR3 nucleotide sequence: TGTGCCAGCAGTTCCCAACAGGGGGCGCGCCGGAAGAACACCTTC. Translated: CASSSQQGARRKNTF.

This clonotype was counted many times. The chain has TRBV5-1 and TRBJ2-7; the match to TRBD2 covers 13 bases. CDR3 length: 14 residues. V was clipped by 3 bases and J by 3 bases; unmatched bases: 0. CDR1 SGHRS and CDR2 YFSETQ come from the germline V gene. CDR3 DNA: TGCGCCAGCAGCTGGACTAGCGGGGGCTACGAGCAGTACTTC. Protein sequence: CASSWTSGGYEQYF.

This clonotype has just a few counts. The V call is TRBV5-1, the J call TRBJ1-1, with a weak D call TRBD1 (5 bases). The germline V and J ends were trimmed by 0 bases and 3 bases, with 12 bases remaining between them. Looked up from germline, CDR1 is SGHRS and CDR2 is YFSETQ. This CDR3 contains 15 residues. CDR3 nucleotides: TGCGCCAGCAGCTTGGCGCAGGGAGGTGACACTGAAGCTTTCTTT. It codes for CASSLAQGGDTEAFF.

This clonotype has a count of ten or more. The chain carries TRBV7-9 and TRBJ2-7, with 8 bases that match TRBD2. V gave up 2 bases and J gave up 3 bases; unmatched junction bases: 3. Looked up from germline, CDR1 is SEHNR and CDR2 is FQNEAQ (reference sequence). The length of the CDR3 is 14 residues. CDR3: CASSLQRGSYEQYF. The CDR3 nucleotides are TGTGCCAGCAGCTTACAGCGGGGGAGCTACGAGCAGTACTTC.